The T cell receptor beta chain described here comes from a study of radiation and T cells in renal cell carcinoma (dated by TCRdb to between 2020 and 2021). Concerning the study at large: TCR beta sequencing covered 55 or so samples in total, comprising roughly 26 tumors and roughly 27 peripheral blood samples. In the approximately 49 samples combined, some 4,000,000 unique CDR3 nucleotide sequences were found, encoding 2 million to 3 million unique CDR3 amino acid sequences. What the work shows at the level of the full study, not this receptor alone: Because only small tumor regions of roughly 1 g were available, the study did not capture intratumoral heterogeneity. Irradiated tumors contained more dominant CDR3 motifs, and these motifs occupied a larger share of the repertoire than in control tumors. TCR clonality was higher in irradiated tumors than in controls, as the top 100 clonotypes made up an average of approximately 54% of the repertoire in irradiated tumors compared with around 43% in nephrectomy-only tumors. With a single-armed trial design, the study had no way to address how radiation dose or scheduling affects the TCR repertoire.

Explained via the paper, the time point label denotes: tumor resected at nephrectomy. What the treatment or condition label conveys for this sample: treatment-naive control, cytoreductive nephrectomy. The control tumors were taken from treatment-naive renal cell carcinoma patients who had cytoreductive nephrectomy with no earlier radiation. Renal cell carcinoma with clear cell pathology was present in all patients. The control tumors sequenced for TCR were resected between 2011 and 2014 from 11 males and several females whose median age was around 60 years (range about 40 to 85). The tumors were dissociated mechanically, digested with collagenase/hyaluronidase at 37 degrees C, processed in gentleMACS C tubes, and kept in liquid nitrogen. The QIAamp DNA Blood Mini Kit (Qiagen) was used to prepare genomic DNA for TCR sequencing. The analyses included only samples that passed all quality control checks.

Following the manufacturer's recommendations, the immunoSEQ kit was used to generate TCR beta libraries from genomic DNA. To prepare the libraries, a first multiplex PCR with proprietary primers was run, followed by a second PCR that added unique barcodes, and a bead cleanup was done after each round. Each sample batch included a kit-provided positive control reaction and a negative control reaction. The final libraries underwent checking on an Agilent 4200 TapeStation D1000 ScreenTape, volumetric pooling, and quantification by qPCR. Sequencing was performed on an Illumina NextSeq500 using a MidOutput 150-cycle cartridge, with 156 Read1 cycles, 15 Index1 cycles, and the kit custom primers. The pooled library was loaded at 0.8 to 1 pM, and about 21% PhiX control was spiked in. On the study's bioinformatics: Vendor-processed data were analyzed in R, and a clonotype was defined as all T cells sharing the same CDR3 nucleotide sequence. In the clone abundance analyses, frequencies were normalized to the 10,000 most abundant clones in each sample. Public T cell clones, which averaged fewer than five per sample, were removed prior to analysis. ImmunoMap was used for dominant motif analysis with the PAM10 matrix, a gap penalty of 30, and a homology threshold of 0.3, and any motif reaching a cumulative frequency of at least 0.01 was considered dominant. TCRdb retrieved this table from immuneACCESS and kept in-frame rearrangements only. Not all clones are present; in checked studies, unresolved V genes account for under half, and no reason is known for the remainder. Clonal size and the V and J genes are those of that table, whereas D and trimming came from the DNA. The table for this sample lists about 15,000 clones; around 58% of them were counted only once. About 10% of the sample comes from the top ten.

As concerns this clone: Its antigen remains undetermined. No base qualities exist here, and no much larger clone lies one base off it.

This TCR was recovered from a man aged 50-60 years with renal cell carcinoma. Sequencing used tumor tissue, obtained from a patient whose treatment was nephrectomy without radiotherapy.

The CDR3 reads CASSQVTGELFF. The DNA sequence reads TGTGCCAGCAGCCAAGTCACCGGGGAGCTGTTTTTT. Recombination linked TRBV4-2 to TRBJ2-2, with an unclear D gene assignment. The germline V gene gives CDR1 as LGHNA and CDR2 as YNFKEQ. CDR3 length: 12 amino acids, cysteine to phenylalanine. Left in the record is the CDR3 DNA by itself, 36 bases read in frame from the first base. Cut back by 1 base and 4 bases, the V and J ends lie 1 base apart.